This entry lists 7 T cell receptor beta chains sequenced from one sample in a study of blood T cell repertoires in COVID-19. Here immunoSEQ multiplex PCR was the method, and the copy in TCRdb shows in-frame clones only, minus some. The data hold some 200,000 clones, with approximately 90% observed a single time. The sequencing input was peripheral blood. These receptors all come from a man between 18 and 35 years old with active or convalescent COVID-19.

J is TRBJ2-1 and V is TRBV2, with TRBD2 matching over 16 bases. There are 14 residues in the CDR3. V was pared by 9 bases and J by 9 bases, with 5 bases of the junction left unmatched. Germline V lookup: CDR1 SNHLY, CDR2 FYNNEI. This CDR3 is CARGLAGGPGEQFF. The CDR3 nucleotides read TGTGCCAGGGGACTAGCGGGAGGGCCAGGTGAGCAGTTCTTC.

The genes are TRBV10-1 and TRBJ2-2, with D possibly TRBD1 on 5 matching bases. V was pared by 2 bases and J by 3 bases, with 7 bases between. Per the germline V gene, CDR1 is WNHNN and CDR2 is SYGVQD (reference sequence). The CDR3 has 14 amino acids. The CDR3 coding sequence is TGCGCCAGCAGTGAGGGGGCCTACACCGGGGAGCTGTTTTTT. Translating gives CASSEGAYTGELFF.

V is TRBV24-1 and J is TRBJ2-1; 9 bases match TRBD2. The ends lost 4 bases at V and 1 base at J; junction bases unmatched: 4. Germline values: CDR1 KGHDR, CDR2 SFDVKD. CDR3 length: 16 residues. The CDR3 DNA is TGTGCCACCAGTGACCTAGCGGGGCGGTCCTACAATGAGCAGTTCTTC. Translating gives CATSDLAGRSYNEQFF.

The chain links TRBV2 to TRBJ2-3; 11 bases align to TRBD2. V lost 6 bases to trimming and J lost 0 bases; unmatched junction nucleotides: 5. The CDR3 contains 16 residues. Germline CDR1 and CDR2: SNHLY and FYNNEI. CDR3 nucleotide sequence: TGTGCCAGCAGAGAGGGACTAGCGGCGAGCACAGATACGCAGTATTTT. Encoded protein: CASREGLAASTDTQYF. Combining the CDR3 with reference TRBV2 and TRBJ2-3 gives the whole variable domain EPEVTQTPSHQVTQMGQEVILRCVPISNHLYFYWYRQILGQKVEFLVSFYNNEISEKSEIFDDQFSVERPDGSNFTLKIRSTKLEDSAMYFCASREGLAASTDTQYFGPGTRLTVL.

V usage is TRBV19 and J usage is TRBJ2-1, with TRBD2 identical over 10 bases. In germline, CDR1 is LNHDA, CDR2 SQIVND (reference sequence). CDR3 length: 16 amino acids. Trimming took 4 bases from V and 4 from J; bases not matched to a gene: 7. CDR3 in DNA: TGTGCCAGTAGTACCCGAGCGGGGGGGCAATACAATGAGCAGTTCTTC. This gives the protein CASSTRAGGQYNEQFF.

The chain is built from TRBV6-1 and TRBJ1-1; D possibly corresponds to TRBD1 (5 bases). There are 15 residues in the CDR3. V was clipped by 3 bases and J by 0 bases, with 11 bases between them. In germline, CDR1 is MNHNS, CDR2 SASEGT. The CDR3 DNA is TGTGCCAGCAGTGATTACAGACAGCTGAACACTGAAGCTTTCTTT. Amino acid sequence: CASSDYRQLNTEAFF.

The V call is TRBV4-1, the J call TRBJ1-6; 10 bases fit TRBD1. The CDR3 length is 15 residues. Trimming at V came to 3 bases and at J to 7 bases, leaving 3 bases not matched to a gene. Germline assignment: CDR1 MGHRA and CDR2 YSYEKL. The CDR3 DNA sequence: TGCGCCAGCAGCCAGATGACAGGGGGCAATTCACCCCTCCACTTT. This encodes CASSQMTGGNSPLHF.